Listed here are 5 T cell receptor beta chains from one sample, sequenced in a study of T cells after yellow fever vaccination. TCRdb fed the 5' RACE reads into MiXCR, producing one record per CDR3 protein. This table holds more than 450,000 distinct CDR3 sequences, less than 25% found once. The starting material was PBMCs, obtained 21 days after the first yellow fever vaccination. The receptors here all came from a man aged 18 to 35 who received the YFV17D yellow fever vaccine.

This clonotype was detected only a few times. The genes are TRBV28 and TRBJ2-3; tentatively, D is TRBD1 or TRBD2 (6 bases each). With 6 bases removed from V and 3 bases from J, the gap between germline ends came to 16 bases. The CDR3 is 15 amino acids. CDR1 is MDHEN, CDR2 SYDVKM, per germline. Here the CDR3 reads CASSAGGRGTDTQYF. Written as DNA, the CDR3 is TGTGCCAGCAGCGCCGGGGGAAGGGGGACAGATACGCAGTATTTT.

In the case of this clonotype: This may be a read error: a much more frequent sequence differs by one nucleotide. This rearrangement joins TRBV5-1 to TRBJ2-5, with D possibly TRBD1 on 5 matching bases. From germline, CDR1 is SGHRS and CDR2 YFSETQ. The CDR3 totals 13 residues. Trimming shortened V by 2 bases and J by 3 bases, and 8 bases separated the two germline ends. Here the CDR3 DNA reads TGCGCCAGCAGCTTTGGGGCGGAAGAGACCCAGTACTTC. Translated: CASSFGAEETQYF.

The chain couples TRBV6-1 to TRBJ1-1, with D unresolved. Germline loops: CDR1 MNHNS, CDR2 SASEGT. The CDR3 contains 14 residues. The germline V and J ends were trimmed by 5 bases and 0 bases, with 10 bases remaining between them. CDR3 loop: CASSMGIMNTEAFF. CDR3 sequence (DNA): TGTGCCAGCAGTATGGGGATAATGAACACTGAAGCTTTCTTT.

The chain couples TRBV29-1 to TRBJ1-1, with D possibly being TRBD1 (5 bases). This CDR3 is built from 13 residues. Trimming removed 3 bases at V and 4 bases at J, with 12 bases between. Germline assignment: CDR1 SQVTM and CDR2 ANQGSEA. The DNA of the CDR3 is TGCAGCGTTGACGGGGGACTGGGCACTGAAGCTTTCTTT. Its translation: CSVDGGLGTEAFF.

V usage is TRBV7-2 and J usage is TRBJ1-5, with D tentatively TRBD1 (5 bases). The CDR3 extends over 15 amino acids. From germline, CDR1 is SGHTA and CDR2 FQGNSA. Trimming removed 4 bases from V and 10 bases from J, with 20 bases in between. CDR3: CASSSHPGASGPQHF. CDR3 DNA: TGTGCCAGCAGCTCGCACCCCGGGGCGTCGGGTCCCCAGCATTTT.